These T cell receptor beta chains were read from a single sample in a study of blood T cell repertoires in COVID-19. Here immunoSEQ multiplex PCR was the method, and the copy in TCRdb shows in-frame clones only, minus some. The sample has roughly 260,000 clones; about 89% are singletons. Sequencing was carried out using peripheral blood. All receptors come from a woman aged 50 to 65 with acute or convalescent COVID-19. The CDR3 runs from the conserved cysteine through the conserved F or W. A D gene is named only where the DNA matches it firmly. Clone size appears in some rows only: once, few, many, or a class for an expanded clone.

v_call	clone_size	d_call	j_call	cdr3_nt	cdr3_aa
TRBV7-2	once	-	TRBJ1-1	TGTGCCAGCAGCTGGGGAGGTTCCAGGATGAACACTGAAGCTTTCTTT	CASSWGGSRMNTEAFF
TRBV18	-	-	TRBJ1-1	TGTGCCAGCTCACCAAATTTACCAGGACAGAACACTGAAGCTTTCTTT	CASSPNLPGQNTEAFF
TRBV3-1/TRBV3-2	-	TRBD1	TRBJ2-2	TGTGCCAGCAGCCAAGGGGCAGGGGTAACGTCCCAGGGGGTTCGGCTCACCGGGGAGCTGTTTTTT	CASSQGAGVTSQGVRLTGELFF
TRBV5-1	few	TRBD2	TRBJ2-7	TGCGCCAGCAGCTTGGGACTAGCGGGAAACTACGAGCAGTACTTC	CASSLGLAGNYEQYF
TRBV5-5	-	-	TRBJ1-5	TGTGCCAGCAGCTTGCATCTAGGTGGTCAGCCCCAGCATTTT	CASSLHLGGQPQHF
TRBV7-3	once	TRBD2	TRBJ2-3	TGTGCCAGCAGCTTAAGGCCCCTAGCGGGAGAGGCAGATACGCAGTATTTT	CASSLRPLAGEADTQYF
TRBV4-2	-	-	TRBJ2-2	TGTGCCAGCAGCCAGGAGAGAACCGGGGAGCTGTTTTTT	CASSQERTGELFF
TRBV7-2	-	TRBD1	TRBJ1-1	TGTGCCAGCAGCTTTGGACAGGCGTCGGAAGCTTTCTTT	CASSFGQASEAFF
TRBV7-3	-	-	TRBJ2-3	TGTGCCAGCAGCCCTGGGCTAGCAGCCACAGATACGCAGTATTTT	CASSPGLAATDTQYF
TRBV27	-	-	TRBJ1-1	TGTGCCAGCAGTGACACAGGGTTGGTGAACGACCCTGAAGCTTTCTTT	CASSDTGLVNDPEAFF
TRBV18	-	-	TRBJ1-3	TGTGCCAGCTCACCCAATCAGATAGCCGGAAACACCATATATTTT	CASSPNQIAGNTIYF
TRBV7-6	-	TRBD1	TRBJ2-7	TGTGCCAGCAGCATTAGACAGGGGGCGCAGATTGGTCCCTACGAGCAGTACTTC	CASSIRQGAQIGPYEQYF
TRBV29-1	-	-	TRBJ1-3	TGCAGCGTCTTCGATTACAGGGCGCCGAACACCATATATTTT	CSVFDYRAPNTIYF
TRBV4-2	-	-	TRBJ1-2	TGTGCCAGCAGCCAAGATTACAGCTGGTCGGATGGCTACACCTTC	CASSQDYSWSDGYTF
TRBV5-5	-	-	TRBJ2-4	TGTGCCAGCAGCCTCTCGGGGGACAACATTCAGTACTTC	CASSLSGDNIQYF
TRBV7-9	-	TRBD1	TRBJ2-7	TGTGCCAGTGAAGGACAGGAACTTTCCTACGAGCAGTACTTC	CASEGQELSYEQYF
TRBV9	-	TRBD2	TRBJ2-1	TGTGCCAGCAGCCCCTGGGGGGGTCGTTCCTTAGGCTCCTACAATGAGCAGTTCTTC	CASSPWGGRSLGSYNEQFF
TRBV30	-	-	TRBJ2-6	TGTGCCTGGACTTGGGAGTTAAGCTCTGGGGCCAACGTCCTGACTTTC	CAWTWELSSGANVLTF
TRBV2	once	-	TRBJ2-1	TGTGCCAGCAGTGAAGAAGGCGGACTACTTCCCTACAATGAGCAGTTCTTC	CASSEEGGLLPYNEQFF
TRBV28	-	TRBD1	TRBJ1-1	TGTGCCAGCAGGACCGACCCAACCAGACAGGGTTACAACACTGAAGCTTTCTTT	CASRTDPTRQGYNTEAFF
TRBV28	-	TRBD2	TRBJ2-3	TGTGCCAGCAGGGGACTAGCGGGGAAAGTGGCAGATACGCAGTATTTT	CASRGLAGKVADTQYF
TRBV6-2/TRBV6-3	-	TRBD1	TRBJ1-5	TGTGCCAGCAGCGGGGGTGATGACAGGGGGTTTGGTCAGCCCCAGCATTTT	CASSGGDDRGFGQPQHF
TRBV7-6	-	-	TRBJ1-3	TGTGCCAGCAGCTTAGAGTTTCGGAGCTCTGGAAACACCATATATTTT	CASSLEFRSSGNTIYF
TRBV4-1	-	TRBD1	TRBJ1-2	TGCGCCAGCAGCCAAGGGGACAGAACCACCTATGGCTACACCTTC	CASSQGDRTTYGYTF
TRBV7-2	few	TRBD1	TRBJ1-2	TGTGCCAGCAGCCTCGGGACAGGGTCGTTCTCTCCTTTC	CASSLGTGSFSPF
TRBV9	few	TRBD2	TRBJ2-1	TGTGCCAGCACCCCCGTAGGCCCAGCGGGAGGCCCCATCGCCTACAATGAGCAGTTCTTC	CASTPVGPAGGPIAYNEQFF
TRBV30	-	TRBD2	TRBJ2-3	TGTGCCTGGAGTAGACTAGCGGTCGTAACAGATACGCAGTATTTT	CAWSRLAVVTDTQYF
TRBV3-1/TRBV3-2	-	TRBD2	TRBJ2-2	TGTGCCAGCACCTTAGGACTAGCGGGTAACACCGGGGAGCTGTTTTTT	CASTLGLAGNTGELFF
TRBV5-1	-	TRBD2	TRBJ2-5	TGCGCCAGCAGCTTGTGGGCTAGCGGGAGGGAAAGATGGACCCAGTACTTC	CASSLWASGRERWTQYF
TRBV5-1	-	-	TRBJ1-6	TGCGCCAGCAGCGAGAGGGTACCCTCGGGCACCTATAATTCACCCCTCCACTTT	CASSERVPSGTYNSPLHF
TRBV27	once	-	TRBJ1-6	TGTGCCAGCAGGACCCAGGGCTCGAATTCACCCCTCCACTTT	CASRTQGSNSPLHF
TRBV5-5	-	-	TRBJ2-5	TGTGCCAGCAGCTACCACACAGGGGGAGGGGGCCAAGAGACCCAGTACTTC	CASSYHTGGGGQETQYF
TRBV29-1	few	TRBD2	TRBJ2-7	TGCAGCGTCCGCCCGGCTAGCGGATACGAGCAGTACTTC	CSVRPASGYEQYF
TRBV19	few	-	TRBJ1-1	TGTGCCAGTAGTAAGGAACGGGTGAACACTGAAGCTTTCTTT	CASSKERVNTEAFF
TRBV5-1	-	-	TRBJ1-4	TGCGCCAGCAGCGAACAGGGCTCCCCCAATGAAAAACTGTTTTTT	CASSEQGSPNEKLFF
TRBV4-1	-	-	TRBJ1-3	TGCGCCAGCAGTCCCGGGACACTAAACTATGGAAACACCATATATTTT	CASSPGTLNYGNTIYF
TRBV27	-	TRBD1	TRBJ2-7	TGTGCCAGCAGTTTAGCCCCCTCCACAGGGGCCTACGAGCAGTACTTC	CASSLAPSTGAYEQYF
TRBV19	-	-	TRBJ2-7	TGTGCCAGTAGTATGCGGGCGGAGACCTCCTACGAGCAGTACTTC	CASSMRAETSYEQYF
TRBV6-2/TRBV6-3	once	-	TRBJ2-7	TGTGCCAGCAGTTACTCGAACAGGGATCGGGGCGAGCAGTACTTC	CASSYSNRDRGEQYF
TRBV7-2	-	TRBD2	TRBJ2-7	TGTGCCAGCAGCGGCCCCCAAAAAGCGGGATACCGCGAGCAGTACTTC	CASSGPQKAGYREQYF
TRBV6-4	few	-	TRBJ2-1	TGTGCCAGCAGTGAGTTGACTACCAGACCCTACAATGAGCAGTTCTTC	CASSELTTRPYNEQFF
TRBV7-6	-	TRBD2	TRBJ2-7	TGTGCCAGCAGCTTAGCGCTCGGTAGCGGGAGTTACGAGCAGTACTTC	CASSLALGSGSYEQYF
TRBV2	-	TRBD1	TRBJ1-4	TGTGCCAGCAGTGTTTACAGGGGCTCTAATGAAAAACTGTTTTTT	CASSVYRGSNEKLFF
TRBV27	-	-	TRBJ2-1	TGTGCCAGCAGTCACCTACTAACCGGGACTATGATCAGGGGTGAGCAGTTCTTC	CASSHLLTGTMIRGEQFF
TRBV28	-	TRBD1	TRBJ1-3	TGTGCCAGCAGGACAGGGTTGAATAGAAACACCATATATTTT	CASRTGLNRNTIYF
TRBV3-1/TRBV3-2	-	TRBD1	TRBJ1-2	TGTGCCAGCAGCCATCGACAGGGGGGCTATGGCTACACCTTC	CASSHRQGGYGYTF
TRBV5-8	-	-	TRBJ2-7	TGTGCCAGCAGCTTACGGCAGGCCATTTCCTACGAGCAGTACTTC	CASSLRQAISYEQYF